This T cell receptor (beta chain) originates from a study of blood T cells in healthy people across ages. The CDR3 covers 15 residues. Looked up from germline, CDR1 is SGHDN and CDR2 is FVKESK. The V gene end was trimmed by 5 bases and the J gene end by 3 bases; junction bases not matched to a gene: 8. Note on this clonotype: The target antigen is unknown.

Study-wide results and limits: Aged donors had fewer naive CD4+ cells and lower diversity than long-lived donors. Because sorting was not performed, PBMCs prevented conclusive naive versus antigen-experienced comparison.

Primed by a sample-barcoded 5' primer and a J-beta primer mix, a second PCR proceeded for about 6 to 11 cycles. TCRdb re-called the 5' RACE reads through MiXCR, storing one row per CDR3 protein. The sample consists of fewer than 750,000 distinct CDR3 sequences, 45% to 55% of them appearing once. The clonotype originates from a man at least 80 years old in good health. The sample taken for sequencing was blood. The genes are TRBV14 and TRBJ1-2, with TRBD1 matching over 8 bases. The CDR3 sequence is CASSKHRGTDYGYTF. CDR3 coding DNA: TGTGCCAGCAGCAAACACAGGGGGACGGACTATGGCTACACCTTC.